A selection of T cell receptor beta chains follows, all from one sample in a study of blood T cell repertoires in COVID-19. Here immunoSEQ multiplex PCR was the method, and the copy in TCRdb shows in-frame clones only, minus some. The table lists around 250,000 clones, less than 90% of them singletons. Sequencing was carried out using peripheral blood. These receptors were obtained from a woman in her 40s who had recovered from COVID-19. Both conserved end residues are part of each CDR3. The order of the fields is CDR3 length, V gene, clone size, J gene, D gene, CDR3 protein, CDR3 DNA. D genes are given only for firm matches. Some rows mark clone size as missing; the rest say once, few, many or name a class of expanded clone.

length: 14
V: TRBV5-6
size: -
J: TRBJ1-5
D: -
CDR3: CASSLGVSNQPQHF
DNA: TGTGCCAGCAGCTTGGGAGTTAGCAATCAGCCCCAGCATTTT

length: 11
V: TRBV28
size: once
J: TRBJ2-5
D: -
CDR3: CATRRDETQYF
DNA: TGTGCCACCCGCCGCGATGAGACCCAGTACTTC

length: 14
V: TRBV6-5
size: -
J: TRBJ2-5
D: -
CDR3: CASSSLRRQETQYF
DNA: TGTGCCAGCAGTTCCCTCAGAAGACAAGAGACCCAGTACTTC

length: 18
V: TRBV5-1
size: -
J: TRBJ2-3
D: -
CDR3: CASSRSLLPTISTDTQYF
DNA: TGCGCCAGCAGCCGGTCCCTCCTCCCGACTATCAGCACAGATACGCAGTATTTT

length: 13
V: TRBV6-5
size: -
J: TRBJ1-2
D: -
CDR3: CATTTELGYGYTF
DNA: TGTGCCACCACGACAGAGCTGGGCTATGGCTACACCTTC

length: 13
V: TRBV7-3
size: few
J: TRBJ1-1
D: -
CDR3: CASSSQPNTEAFF
DNA: TGTGCCAGCAGCTCACAACCGAACACTGAAGCTTTCTTT

length: 14
V: TRBV7-9
size: -
J: TRBJ2-5
D: TRBD2
CDR3: CASSSRTSRETQYF
DNA: TGTGCCAGCAGCTCGCGGACTAGCCGAGAGACCCAGTACTTC

length: 11
V: TRBV12-3/TRBV12-4
size: -
J: TRBJ2-5
D: -
CDR3: CASSLSETQYF
DNA: TGTGCCAGCAGTTTATCGGAGACCCAGTACTTC

length: 13
V: TRBV18
size: -
J: TRBJ2-1
D: -
CDR3: CASSPSTRLEQFF
DNA: TGTGCCAGCTCTCCTTCGACAAGGCTTGAGCAGTTCTTC

length: 14
V: TRBV5-4
size: -
J: TRBJ2-7
D: TRBD2
CDR3: CASSLDGTNYEQYF
DNA: TGTGCCAGCAGCTTGGACGGGACTAACTACGAGCAGTACTTC

length: 17
V: TRBV23-1
size: -
J: TRBJ2-5
D: TRBD1
CDR3: CASSPPGTGRGVETQYF
DNA: TGCGCCAGCAGTCCACCCGGGACAGGGCGGGGAGTGGAGACCCAGTACTTC

length: 13
V: TRBV11-3
size: -
J: TRBJ2-5
D: -
CDR3: CASRSGTRGIQYF
DNA: TGTGCCAGCAGGTCTGGGACCAGGGGTATCCAGTACTTC

length: 13
V: TRBV28
size: -
J: TRBJ1-2
D: TRBD1
CDR3: CASHSQGAGGYTF
DNA: TGTGCCAGCCACTCACAGGGGGCTGGAGGCTACACCTTC

length: 14
V: TRBV11-2
size: -
J: TRBJ2-2
D: -
CDR3: CASSLGGLIGELFF
DNA: TGTGCCAGCAGCTTAGGCGGGTTAATCGGGGAGCTGTTTTTT

length: 12
V: TRBV9
size: -
J: TRBJ2-3
D: -
CDR3: CASSRSTDTQYF
DNA: TGTGCCAGCAGCCGTTCCACAGATACGCAGTATTTT

length: 15
V: TRBV6-5
size: -
J: TRBJ1-5
D: -
CDR3: CASSMVQGRDQPQHF
DNA: TGTGCCAGCAGCATGGTACAGGGTCGGGACCAGCCCCAGCATTTT

length: 14
V: TRBV27
size: -
J: TRBJ1-6
D: TRBD1
CDR3: CASKAGTGTSPLHF
DNA: TGTGCCAGCAAAGCGGGGACAGGGACTTCACCCCTCCACTTT

length: 15
V: TRBV5-6
size: -
J: TRBJ2-3
D: TRBD1
CDR3: CASSSGQGWGDTQYF
DNA: TGTGCCAGCAGCTCGGGACAGGGATGGGGAGATACGCAGTATTTT

length: 15
V: TRBV6-6
size: -
J: TRBJ1-4
D: -
CDR3: CASRSTRKAREKLFF
DNA: TGTGCCAGCAGATCCACTCGTAAGGCCAGGGAAAAACTGTTTTTT

length: 14
V: TRBV6-6
size: -
J: TRBJ1-6
D: TRBD1
CDR3: CASTPGTGGLTLHF
DNA: TGTGCCAGCACCCCCGGGACAGGCGGCTTGACCCTCCACTTT

length: 12
V: TRBV29-1
size: once
J: TRBJ2-5
D: -
CDR3: CSVGGLQETQYF
DNA: TGCAGCGTTGGAGGCTTGCAAGAGACCCAGTACTTC

length: 16
V: TRBV10-3
size: -
J: TRBJ2-5
D: TRBD1
CDR3: CAISWGQGFREETQYF
DNA: TGTGCCATCAGCTGGGGACAGGGGTTCCGTGAGGAGACCCAGTACTTC

length: 17
V: TRBV5-6
size: -
J: TRBJ2-2
D: -
CDR3: CASSSMLGQGGDGELFF
DNA: TGTGCCAGCAGCTCCATGCTCGGACAGGGAGGGGACGGGGAGCTGTTTTTT

length: 13
V: TRBV2
size: few
J: TRBJ2-3
D: TRBD2
CDR3: CASTNGGINTQYF
DNA: TGTGCCAGCACAAACGGGGGGATTAATACGCAGTATTTT

length: 14
V: TRBV6-5
size: few
J: TRBJ1-6
D: -
CDR3: CASRMTAEMTPLHF
DNA: TGTGCCAGCAGGATGACAGCTGAGATGACACCCCTCCACTTT

length: 14
V: TRBV2
size: once
J: TRBJ2-7
D: -
CDR3: CASSVRLVDYEQYF
DNA: TGTGCCAGCAGTGTAAGACTCGTTGACTACGAGCAGTACTTC

length: 15
V: TRBV27
size: -
J: TRBJ2-7
D: TRBD1
CDR3: CASIRFGQEPYEQYF
DNA: TGTGCCAGCATACGTTTCGGACAGGAGCCCTACGAGCAGTACTTC

length: 15
V: TRBV9
size: -
J: TRBJ2-1
D: -
CDR3: CASSVSGSSYNEQFF
DNA: TGTGCCAGCAGCGTTAGCGGTAGCTCCTACAATGAGCAGTTCTTC

length: 17
V: TRBV6-1
size: -
J: TRBJ1-1
D: TRBD1
CDR3: CASSEALLTGRNTEAFF
DNA: TGTGCCAGCAGTGAAGCGCTTTTGACAGGGAGGAACACTGAAGCTTTCTTT

length: 11
V: TRBV2
size: -
J: TRBJ2-3
D: -
CDR3: CASSVQDTQYF
DNA: TGTGCCAGCAGTGTCCAAGATACGCAGTATTTT

length: 18
V: TRBV4-1
size: -
J: TRBJ1-4
D: TRBD1
CDR3: CASSQGRDRGGTNEKLFF
DNA: TGCGCCAGCAGCCAAGGCCGAGACAGGGGGGGGACTAATGAAAAACTGTTTTTT

length: 10
V: TRBV30
size: -
J: TRBJ1-4
D: -
CDR3: CAWGGEELFF
DNA: TGTGCCTGGGGCGGGGAGGAACTGTTTTTT

length: 12
V: TRBV5-4
size: -
J: TRBJ1-2
D: -
CDR3: CASSNRVSGYTF
DNA: TGTGCCAGCAGCAACAGGGTTTCTGGCTACACCTTC

length: 15
V: TRBV6-5
size: -
J: TRBJ2-2
D: TRBD2
CDR3: CASGPVAGGGGELFF
DNA: TGTGCCAGCGGGCCGGTGGCGGGGGGAGGCGGGGAGCTGTTTTTT

length: 14
V: TRBV2
size: -
J: TRBJ2-7
D: TRBD1
CDR3: CASRKDRGVHEQYF
DNA: TGTGCCAGCCGAAAGGACAGGGGAGTACACGAGCAGTACTTC

length: 13
V: TRBV5-6
size: -
J: TRBJ2-3
D: -
CDR3: CASSGGASDTQYF
DNA: TGTGCCAGCAGCGGGGGGGCCTCAGATACGCAGTATTTT

length: 13
V: TRBV11-3
size: -
J: TRBJ2-7
D: -
CDR3: CASSLGVTGEQYF
DNA: TGTGCCAGCAGCTTAGGGGTGACGGGCGAGCAGTACTTC

length: 13
V: TRBV19
size: -
J: TRBJ2-7
D: -
CDR3: CASSPGGSYEQYF
DNA: TGTGCCAGTAGTCCCGGGGGCTCCTACGAGCAGTACTTC

length: 19
V: TRBV7-9
size: -
J: TRBJ1-6
D: TRBD1
CDR3: CASSPDRKGLSSYNSPLHF
DNA: TGTGCCAGCAGCCCGGACAGGAAGGGGCTTAGCTCCTATAATTCACCCCTCCACTTT

length: 13
V: TRBV7-3
size: -
J: TRBJ1-2
D: TRBD1
CDR3: CASSSRTGDGYTF
DNA: TGTGCCAGCAGCTCGCGGACAGGGGATGGCTACACCTTC

length: 17
V: TRBV28
size: -
J: TRBJ1-1
D: -
CDR3: CASSGLVRLSMNTEAFF
DNA: TGTGCCAGCAGTGGCCTGGTCCGTCTTTCCATGAACACTGAAGCTTTCTTT

length: 18
V: TRBV4-2
size: once
J: TRBJ1-2
D: -
CDR3: CASSQDSSGARANYGYTF
DNA: TGTGCCAGCAGCCAAGATTCGTCAGGGGCAAGGGCTAACTATGGCTACACCTTC

length: 15
V: TRBV6-5
size: -
J: TRBJ1-1
D: TRBD1
CDR3: CASSPWDRVDTEAFF
DNA: TGTGCCAGCAGCCCCTGGGACAGGGTGGACACTGAAGCTTTCTTT

length: 15
V: TRBV7-3
size: -
J: TRBJ1-1
D: TRBD1
CDR3: CASSPRQGANTEAFF
DNA: TGTGCCAGCAGCCCCAGACAGGGGGCGAACACTGAAGCTTTCTTT

length: 15
V: TRBV19
size: -
J: TRBJ1-5
D: -
CDR3: CASSMQGKDDQPQHF
DNA: TGTGCCAGTAGTATGCAGGGGAAGGACGATCAGCCCCAGCATTTT

length: 15
V: TRBV25-1
size: once
J: TRBJ1-3
D: -
CDR3: CASSESGAGGNTIYF
DNA: TGTGCCAGCAGTGAATCAGGGGCTGGTGGAAACACCATATATTTT

length: 16
V: TRBV6-1
size: -
J: TRBJ1-5
D: TRBD1
CDR3: CASSDEGTGGLQPQHF
DNA: TGTGCCAGCAGTGACGAGGGGACAGGGGGCTTGCAGCCCCAGCATTTT

length: 15
V: TRBV5-1
size: -
J: TRBJ1-4
D: TRBD1
CDR3: CASSLRGTGDEKLFF
DNA: TGCGCCAGCAGCTTGAGGGGGACAGGGGATGAAAAACTGTTTTTT

length: 14
V: TRBV5-4
size: -
J: TRBJ1-5
D: -
CDR3: CASSPGQTNQPQHF
DNA: TGTGCCAGCAGCCCTGGACAGACCAATCAGCCCCAGCATTTT

length: 11
V: TRBV30
size: -
J: TRBJ1-6
D: -
CDR3: CAWGRAAGVHF
DNA: TGTGCCTGGGGCCGGGCGGCGGGAGTCCACTTT

length: 16
V: TRBV5-4
size: -
J: TRBJ1-1
D: -
CDR3: CASSLERALQGFEAFF
DNA: TGTGCCAGCAGCTTGGAACGGGCCTTACAGGGATTTGAAGCTTTCTTT

length: 17
V: TRBV3-1/TRBV3-2
size: -
J: TRBJ2-5
D: TRBD1
CDR3: CASSPISQGSIQETQYF
DNA: TGTGCCAGCAGCCCCATTTCACAGGGGTCCATCCAAGAGACCCAGTACTTC

length: 17
V: TRBV28
size: -
J: TRBJ1-5
D: -
CDR3: CASSLSYADSLGRPQHF
DNA: TGTGCCAGCAGTTTATCCTATGCTGACAGTCTGGGTCGGCCCCAGCATTTT

length: 17
V: TRBV9
size: -
J: TRBJ2-2
D: TRBD1
CDR3: CASSVPRTGGRTGELFF
DNA: TGTGCCAGCAGCGTCCCTAGGACAGGGGGGAGAACCGGGGAGCTGTTTTTT

length: 15
V: TRBV18
size: -
J: TRBJ2-3
D: -
CDR3: CASSPLQGFADTQYF
DNA: TGTGCCAGCTCACCACTCCAGGGATTCGCAGATACGCAGTATTTT

length: 13
V: TRBV5-4
size: -
J: TRBJ1-1
D: -
CDR3: CASSLQGNTEAFF
DNA: TGTGCCAGCAGCTTACAGGGGAACACTGAAGCTTTCTTT

length: 17
V: TRBV10-3
size: -
J: TRBJ1-5
D: -
CDR3: CAISESRGGYSNQPQHF
DNA: TGTGCCATCAGTGAGTCAAGAGGGGGTTATAGCAATCAGCCCCAGCATTTT

length: 20
V: TRBV19
size: -
J: TRBJ2-2
D: TRBD1
CDR3: CASTGLWDRSKVADTGELFF
DNA: TGTGCCAGCACAGGTCTGTGGGACAGGTCAAAAGTGGCTGACACCGGGGAGCTGTTTTTT

length: 17
V: TRBV9
size: -
J: TRBJ1-2
D: -
CDR3: CASSFSPFKQGYGGYTF
DNA: TGTGCCAGCAGCTTCAGTCCCTTCAAACAGGGCTACGGTGGCTACACCTTC